What follows are 31 T cell receptor beta chains derived from one specimen sequenced in a study of shared clonotypes between healthy human individuals. This table comes from immunoSEQ multiplex PCR, and its TCRdb copy is limited to in-frame clones, with some not included. The sample consists of over 2,000,000 clones, 85% to 95% of them appearing once. Naive CD8 cells lacked CD45RO, underwent positive selection for CCR7 and left out terminally differentiated effector memory CD45RA+ cells. The specimen was naive CD8+ T cells from PBMCs. All receptors come from a man between 18 and 29 years old in good health. Some clones in this sample may be carry-over from other donors' samples.

The chain recombines TRBV28 with TRBJ2-1; 7 positions agree with TRBD2. The CDR3 sequence is 16 residues long. The V segment lost 3 bases and the J segment 0 bases; nucleotides outside the gene matches: 5. From germline, CDR1 is MDHEN and CDR2 SYDVKM. CDR3 in amino acids: CASSLGSGGSYNEQFF. In nucleotides, the CDR3 is TGTGCCAGCAGTTTGGGGTCGGGAGGCTCCTACAATGAGCAGTTCTTC.

The chain recombines TRBV13 with TRBJ2-1; a weak D match, TRBD1 (6 bases). This CDR3 contains 18 residues. The V gene's germline CDR1 is PRHDT and CDR2 FYEKMQ (reference sequence). V lost 0 bases and J lost 10, with 25 bases in between. The DNA of the CDR3 is TGTGCCAGCAGCTTAGGCCGGGACGAATACCTTGACAGGATCGAGCAGTTCTTC. It is translated as CASSLGRDEYLDRIEQFF. The whole variable domain, remainder taken from reference TRBV13 and TRBJ2-1, is AAGVIQSPRHLIKEKRETATLKCYPIPRHDTVYWYQQGPGQDPQFLISFYEKMQSDKGSIPDRFSAQQFSDYHSELNMSSLELGDSALYFCASSLGRDEYLDRIEQFFGPGTRLTVL.

The V and J genes are TRBV28 and TRBJ2-1, with D possibly matching TRBD2 (6 bases). The CDR3 sequence is 15 residues long. The germline V gene has CDR1 MDHEN and CDR2 SYDVKM. V lost 5 bases to trimming and J lost 1 base, with 12 bases between them. As DNA, the CDR3 is TGTGCCAGCAGTCCTACTAGCATATCCTACAATGAGCAGTTCTTC. It is translated as CASSPTSISYNEQFF.

The V call is TRBV4-1, the J call TRBJ1-2; D might be TRBD1 (6 bases). The CDR3 is 17 residues long. V gave up 0 bases and J gave up 4 bases, with 18 bases separating them. Germline values: CDR1 MGHRA, CDR2 YSYEKL. For the CDR3, the DNA is TGCGCCAGCAGCCAAGATGAAATTGGGCGGACAGCCTATGGCTACACCTTC. Residues: CASSQDEIGRTAYGYTF.

This chain uses TRBV29-1 with TRBJ2-7; D is uncertain. V was shortened by 3 bases and J by 4 bases, with 13 bases between the two germline ends. The CDR3 is 13 residues long. In germline, CDR1 is SQVTM, CDR2 ANQGSEA. The CDR3 spells CSVDGDGLYEQYF. The CDR3 bases are TGCAGCGTTGATGGGGATGGGCTATACGAGCAGTACTTC.

The chain joins TRBV5-1 to TRBJ2-2; a possible D gene is TRBD1 (5 bases). The CDR3 runs to 16 residues. V lost 0 bases, J lost 0 bases, and 9 bases lay in between. Germline V gene lookup returns CDR1 SGHRS and CDR2 YFSETQ. This CDR3 reads CASSLEGLSNTGELFF. As DNA, the CDR3 is TGCGCCAGCAGCTTGGAGGGGTTATCGAACACCGGGGAGCTGTTTTTT.

The CDR3 sequence is CASSATGEGGKLFF. The CDR3 bases are TGTGCCAGCAGCGCGACAGGGGAAGGGGGAAAACTGTTTTTT. This chain connects TRBV7-9 to TRBJ1-4; 8 nucleotides match TRBD1. This CDR3 spans 14 amino acids. The V gene's germline CDR1 is SEHNR and CDR2 FQNEAQ (reference sequence). The trim removed 5 bases at V and 10 bases at J, leaving 9 bases unmatched. The whole variable domain, remainder taken from reference TRBV7-9 and TRBJ1-4, is DTGVSQNPRHKITKRGQNVTFRCDPISEHNRLYWYRQTLGQGPEFLTYFQNEAQLEKSRLLSDRFSAERPKGSFSTLEIQRTEQGDSAMYLCASSATGEGGKLFFGSGTQLSVL.

The chain links TRBV19 to TRBJ2-7, with D maybe TRBD2 (6 bases). Germline V gene data show CDR1 as LNHDA and CDR2 as SQIVND (reference sequence). V lost 4 bases and J 0 bases, leaving 22 bases between the germline ends. This CDR3 has 18 amino acids. CDR3 sequence reads: CASSTPREEGTYSYEQYF. CDR3 coding DNA: TGTGCCAGTAGTACCCCTCGAGAGGAGGGAACATACTCCTACGAGCAGTACTTC.

The chain joins TRBV7-8 to TRBJ1-1, with TRBD1 identical over 7 bases. This CDR3 is built from 15 residues. Germline V CDR1 and CDR2: SGHVS, FQNEAQ. Germline trimming cut 5 bases from V and 4 bases from J; bases unmatched to any gene: 10. Here the CDR3 reads CASSLLRGRGTEAFF. The CDR3 DNA follows: TGTGCCAGCAGCCTCCTTAGGGGGCGAGGCACTGAAGCTTTCTTT.

V and J are TRBV28 and TRBJ1-1; D possibly corresponds to TRBD1 (6 bases). From germline, CDR1 is MDHEN and CDR2 SYDVKM. Trimming took off 8 bases at V and 1 base at J, with 11 bases between the two ends. The CDR3 is 13 amino acids. The DNA of the CDR3 is TGTGCCAGCCGGCAGGGGACGAACACTGAAGCTTTCTTT. This encodes CASRQGTNTEAFF.

V and J are TRBV11-2 and TRBJ2-1; D not resolved. Trimming cost V 2 bases and J 7 bases, with 9 bases left between them. Germline values: CDR1 SGHAT, CDR2 FQNNGV. The CDR3 spans 13 residues. In DNA form, the CDR3 reads TGTGCCAGCAGCTTATCCGCCCTTAATGAGCAGTTCTTC. Its translation is CASSLSALNEQFF. Drawing the rest from reference TRBV11-2 and TRBJ2-1, the complete variable domain is EAGVAQSPRYKIIEKRQSVAFWCNPISGHATLYWYQQILGQGPKLLIQFQNNGVVDDSQLPKDRFSAERLKGVDSTLKIQPAKLEDSAVYLCASSLSALNEQFFGPGTRLTVL.

The J gene is TRBJ2-1, the V gene TRBV7-7; 8 bases agree with TRBD1. The germline V gene has CDR1 SSHAT and CDR2 FNYEAQ (reference sequence). V shed 2 bases and J 5 bases; nucleotides not matched to a gene: 11. The CDR3 consists of 17 residues. CDR3 sequence: CASSLHLGGQANNEQFF. The DNA of the CDR3 is TGTGCCAGCAGCTTACACCTAGGGGGACAGGCGAACAATGAGCAGTTCTTC.

The genes are TRBV28 and TRBJ2-1; D is possibly TRBD2 (6 bases). V lost 4 bases and J lost 4, with 11 bases in between. Looked up from germline, CDR1 is MDHEN and CDR2 is SYDVKM. The CDR3 sequence is 14 residues long. CDR3 DNA sequence: TGTGCCAGCAGTTGGATAGCGGAGTACAATGAGCAGTTCTTC. This sequence encodes CASSWIAEYNEQFF.

This rearrangement joins TRBV7-9 to TRBJ2-2, with TRBD1 matching over 9 bases. CDR3 length equals 13 residues. J gave up 3 bases and V 8 bases, and 1 base lay outside the gene matches. Germline assignment: CDR1 SEHNR and CDR2 FQNEAQ (reference sequence). The CDR3 coding sequence is TGTGCCAGCGACAGGGGGGACACCGGGGAGCTGTTTTTT. Its protein product is CASDRGDTGELFF.

In regard to this clone: This sample also contains other DNA sequences that code for the same CDR3. The chain couples TRBV27 to TRBJ1-1, with D unresolved. Germline V CDR1 and CDR2: MNHEY, SMNVEV (reference sequence). Trimming shortened V by 0 bases and J by 5 bases, and 13 bases separated the two germline ends. The CDR3 has 15 residues. CDR3 protein: CASSLSRTGGTEAFF. The CDR3 DNA follows: TGTGCCAGCAGTTTATCCCGGACGGGTGGAACTGAAGCTTTCTTT.

The genes are TRBV27 and TRBJ2-3; a possible D gene is TRBD2 (6 bases). This CDR3 is 14 amino acids long. V dropped 2 bases and J dropped 4 bases, with 10 bases sitting between them. Germline V lookup: CDR1 MNHEY, CDR2 SMNVEV (reference sequence). The CDR3 spells CASSLAGSSDTQYF. CDR3 DNA sequence: TGTGCCAGCAGTTTAGCGGGAAGTTCAGATACGCAGTATTTT.

This chain links TRBV7-9 with TRBJ2-5; D is perhaps TRBD1 or TRBD2 (5 bases each). V lost 2 bases to trimming and J lost 2 bases, with 9 bases between them. The CDR3 has 14 amino acids. CDR1 is SEHNR, CDR2 FQNEAQ, per germline (reference sequence). The CDR3 spells CASSLFGTQETQYF. CDR3 bases: TGTGCCAGCAGCTTATTCGGGACGCAAGAGACCCAGTACTTC. The whole variable domain, remainder taken from reference TRBV7-9 and TRBJ2-5, is DTGVSQNPRHKITKRGQNVTFRCDPISEHNRLYWYRQTLGQGPEFLTYFQNEAQLEKSRLLSDRFSAERPKGSFSTLEIQRTEQGDSAMYLCASSLFGTQETQYFGPGTRLLVL.

J is TRBJ1-1 and V is TRBV6-1; TRBD1 aligns across 11 bases. This CDR3 has 14 amino acids. The V gene's germline CDR1 is MNHNS and CDR2 SASEGT. Losses at the gene ends were 5 bases for V and 4 bases for J; bases not matched to a gene: 3. The CDR3 is CASSSGQGATEAFF. CDR3 coding DNA: TGTGCCAGCAGTTCCGGACAGGGGGCCACTGAAGCTTTCTTT.

This clone came up once. The CDR3 loop is CSVRGLDGRTGELFF. The DNA for the CDR3 is TGCAGCGTCCGTGGACTAGACGGTCGGACCGGGGAGCTGTTTTTT. This chain joins TRBV29-1 and TRBJ2-2, with TRBD2 matching over 7 bases. J was trimmed by 5 bases and V by 6 bases; bases with no gene match: 12. CDR1 is SQVTM, CDR2 ANQGSEA, per germline. This CDR3 contains 15 residues.

A single count supports this clone. The V gene is TRBV11-2, the J gene TRBJ1-4; D gene unclear. The CDR3 has 12 residues. Germline V gene sequence: CDR1 SGHAT, CDR2 FQNNGV. The V end lost 6 bases, the J end lost 8 bases, and 10 bases lay between the germline ends. CDR3 nucleotide sequence: TGTGCCAGCAGTCTGGTTCGCGAAAAACTGTTTTTT. Its protein product is CASSLVREKLFF.

The chain links TRBV27 to TRBJ2-3; D remains unclear. Germline CDR1 is MNHEY and CDR2 is SMNVEV (reference sequence). The germline V and J ends were trimmed by 6 bases and 0 bases, with 19 bases remaining between them. CDR3 size: 17 residues. CDR3 DNA: TGTGCCAGCAGCCCTCTTCCCTCTGTTTCTAGCACAGATACGCAGTATTTT. Residues: CASSPLPSVSSTDTQYF.

The chain links TRBV30 to TRBJ1-4; perhaps TRBD1 as D (5 bases). Germline CDR1 is GTSNPN and CDR2 is SVGIG (reference sequence). The CDR3 sequence is 15 residues long. V shed 3 bases and J shed 7 bases, with 18 bases lying between them. DNA for the CDR3: TGTGCCTGGAGCTATCGTGGGGGTACGACTGAAAAACTGTTTTTT. As protein: CAWSYRGGTTEKLFF.

This clone was recorded only once. The V gene is TRBV20-1, the J gene TRBJ1-2; D uncertain. The V gene's germline CDR1 is DFQATT and CDR2 SNEGSKA (reference sequence). The CDR3 is 9 amino acids. V shed 6 bases and J shed 8 bases, with 7 bases lying between them. The CDR3: CSAKEGYTF. The CDR3 DNA is TGCAGTGCGAAGGAGGGCTACACCTTC.

CDR3 residues: CASSLESPYGYTF. As DNA, the CDR3 is TGTGCCAGCAGTTTAGAATCCCCTTATGGCTACACCTTC. The J gene is TRBJ1-2, the V gene TRBV28, with no clear D. Germline assignment: CDR1 MDHEN and CDR2 SYDVKM. V lost 2 bases and J 5 bases, leaving 9 bases between the germline ends. CDR3 size: 13 residues.

The CDR3 is CASRAPPNANTGELFF. DNA of the CDR3: TGTGCCAGCAGAGCACCTCCTAACGCGAACACCGGGGAGCTGTTTTTT. V and J are TRBV27 and TRBJ2-2; unclear D gene. V shed 6 bases and J shed 0 bases, with 14 bases lying between them. The CDR3 covers 16 residues. Germline CDR1 is MNHEY and CDR2 is SMNVEV (reference sequence).

This rearrangement joins TRBV7-9 to TRBJ2-2; 9 bases match TRBD2. Germline CDR1 and CDR2: SEHNR and FQNEAQ (reference sequence). The CDR3 totals 19 residues. The trim removed 3 bases at V and 3 bases at J, leaving 14 bases unmatched. The CDR3 nucleotides read TGTGCCAGCAGCTTCCCCGGGGCGGGAGGGCCTCTGGACACCGGGGAGCTGTTTTTT. As protein: CASSFPGAGGPLDTGELFF.

The chain has TRBV11-2 and TRBJ2-3; D gene uncertain. CDR1 and CDR2 from the germline V gene are SGHAT and FQNNGV. The CDR3 sequence is 12 residues long. The V gene lost 4 bases and the J gene lost 7 bases, with 9 bases spanning the gap. The CDR3 region is CASSSNENTQYF. DNA of the CDR3: TGTGCCAGCAGCTCGAACGAAAATACGCAGTATTTT.

V is TRBV13 and J is TRBJ2-7, with 8 bases lining up with TRBD1. This CDR3 region has 14 residues. After removal of 5 bases from V and 5 bases from J, the junction contained 8 bases not matched to a gene. Germline V CDR1 and CDR2: PRHDT, FYEKMQ (reference sequence). In DNA, the CDR3 is TGTGCCAGCAGCCCCACAGGGGGATTACACGAGCAGTACTTC. Translation: CASSPTGGLHEQYF.

The sample holds a few counts of this clone. This sequence joins TRBV19 and TRBJ1-1; possible D gene TRBD1, 5 bases. V was clipped by 6 bases and J by 5 bases, with 16 bases between them. CDR3 length equals 14 residues. Germline V gene sequence: CDR1 LNHDA, CDR2 SQIVND (reference sequence). The CDR3 is CASRHWDPGTEAFF. Written as DNA, the CDR3 is TGTGCCAGTAGACACTGGGACCCCGGTACTGAAGCTTTCTTT.

This rearrangement joins TRBV19 to TRBJ1-5; D is unclear. V shed 3 bases and J shed 6 bases, with 9 bases lying between them. The CDR3 is 13 residues long. Germline CDR1 and CDR2: LNHDA and SQIVND (reference sequence). The CDR3 DNA reads TGTGCCAGTAGTATGGACCCGTTTCAGCCCCAGCATTTT. Protein product: CASSMDPFQPQHF.

J is TRBJ2-1 and V is TRBV7-9; D is uncertain. Germline lookup yields CDR1 SEHNR and CDR2 FQNEAQ (reference sequence). Trimming left V 1 base short and J 2 bases short, with 9 bases between. This CDR3 comprises 15 residues. CDR3 nucleotide sequence: TGTGCCAGCAGCTTAGGGAGACGGACCTACAATGAGCAGTTCTTC. Amino acids: CASSLGRRTYNEQFF.